Listed below are T cell receptor beta chains from one sample, sequenced in a study of blood T cell repertoires in COVID-19. Method: immunoSEQ multiplex PCR; TCRdb's copy keeps in-frame clones and lacks some. In the table there are about 260,000 clones, approximately 89% of which are singletons. Sequenced input: PBMCs or T cells enriched from blood (not recorded which). The receptors shown here come from a woman aged 40 to 50 who had been exposed to COVID-19. CDR3s include the opening cysteine and the closing phenylalanine or tryptophan. D genes are given only for firm matches. Size values are once, few and many counts, or a class for expanded clones, and some rows have none.

J gene	V gene	D gene	clone size	CDR3 DNA	CDR3 protein
TRBJ1-6	TRBV27	TRBD1	.	TGTGCCAGCCGACAGGGTAATTCACCCCTCCACTTT	CASRQGNSPLHF
TRBJ1-5	TRBV5-5	.	.	TGTGCCAGCAGTTGGAGGGGCGGGGGTAGCAATCAGCCCCAGCATTTT	CASSWRGGGSNQPQHF
TRBJ1-2	TRBV18	.	.	TGTGCCAGCTCACCCACCCATATACGGGGACTAGGGTATGGCTACACCTTC	CASSPTHIRGLGYGYTF
TRBJ2-3	TRBV28	TRBD1	.	TGTGCCAGCAGTTACTCAGGGGGAACTAGCACAGATACGCAGTATTTT	CASSYSGGTSTDTQYF
TRBJ1-2	TRBV5-1	.	many	TGCGCCAGCAGCTTGGAGTTTGGCACGCAGGGCTACACCTTC	CASSLEFGTQGYTF
TRBJ1-1	TRBV5-5	.	.	TGTGCCAGCAGCTTGGGAACGGGGGCTGAAGCTTTCTTT	CASSLGTGAEAFF
TRBJ1-2	TRBV9	TRBD1	few	TGTGCCAGCAGCGCTAACAGGGGGAATAATGGCTACACCTTC	CASSANRGNNGYTF
TRBJ1-1	TRBV6-1	.	.	TGTGCCAGCAGTGAGCCCGCGGCCACTGAAGCTTTCTTT	CASSEPAATEAFF
TRBJ2-1	TRBV6-2/TRBV6-3	TRBD2	.	TGTGCCAGCAGTTACAATGGTGTAGAGCGGGAGAATGAGCAGTTCTTC	CASSYNGVERENEQFF
TRBJ2-7	TRBV4-1	.	.	TGCGCCAGCAGCCAAGATGAGCGCGAGCAGTACTTC	CASSQDEREQYF
TRBJ2-2	TRBV6-6	TRBD1	.	TGTGCCAGCAGTCCTGGACAGGGGGGGGGCACCGGGGAGCTGTTTTTT	CASSPGQGGGTGELFF
TRBJ2-5	TRBV7-9	.	once	TGTGCCAGCAGCCAAGTAAAGGGACTTCGTCCTGAGACCCAGTACTTC	CASSQVKGLRPETQYF
TRBJ2-1	TRBV7-3	TRBD2	.	TGTGCCAGCAGCCCCCTGGCGGGAGATGAGCAGTTCTTC	CASSPLAGDEQFF
TRBJ1-2	TRBV4-3	TRBD1	.	TGCGCCAGCAGCCCAGACAGGGGGCGTCTTGGCTACACCTTC	CASSPDRGRLGYTF
TRBJ2-4	TRBV5-8	.	.	TGTGCCAGCACCCAAGCCAAAAACATTCAGTACTTC	CASTQAKNIQYF
TRBJ1-2	TRBV19	TRBD1	few	TGTGCCAGCAACGGACAGGGACCTAACTATGGCTACACCTTC	CASNGQGPNYGYTF
TRBJ2-7	TRBV30	.	.	TGTGCCTGGAGCCCACCGGGGGGCGCAGGGGAGCAGTACTTC	CAWSPPGGAGEQYF
TRBJ1-4	TRBV18	.	once	TGTGCCAGCTCAGGGGGAGGCTGGTCTAAACTGTTTTTT	CASSGGGWSKLFF
TRBJ2-3	TRBV28	.	.	TGTGCCACCCAAGGGGGGGGGACAGATACGCAGTATTTT	CATQGGGTDTQYF
TRBJ1-4	TRBV4-2	TRBD1	many	TGTGCCAGCAGCCAAATGCCAGGGGGGAATGAAAAACTGTTTTTT	CASSQMPGGNEKLFF
TRBJ1-4	TRBV2	TRBD1	few	TGTGCCAGCAGTGTTCGACAGGGATGGGAAAAACTGTTTTTT	CASSVRQGWEKLFF
TRBJ1-5	TRBV7-9	.	.	TGTGCCAGCAGCTTAGGAGACAGCGATAATCAGCCCCAGCATTTT	CASSLGDSDNQPQHF
TRBJ1-1	TRBV30	.	once	TGTGCCTGGGGCTACCGATCTAGAGGACTGAAGCTTCTCTTT	CAWGYRSRGLKLLF
TRBJ2-3	TRBV4-2	TRBD2	once	TGTGCCAGCAGCCAAGGACTAGCGGGCACAGATACGCAGTATTTT	CASSQGLAGTDTQYF
TRBJ2-2	TRBV27	.	few	TGTGCCAGCAGTCCACTACAGGGGAACACCGGGGAGCTGTTTTTT	CASSPLQGNTGELFF
TRBJ2-5	TRBV4-1	.	.	TGCGCCAGCAGCCAGGAGCCAGGGGCTCAGGGGACCCAGTACTTC	CASSQEPGAQGTQYF
TRBJ1-1	TRBV29-1	.	.	TGCAGCGTTGAGGCGAGTTCCCGGAGGGCTTTCTTT	CSVEASSRRAFF
TRBJ1-5	TRBV7-2	TRBD1	.	TGTGCCAGCAGCTTAACCTTGACAGGGGCGAAGAGCAATCAGCCCCAGCATTTT	CASSLTLTGAKSNQPQHF
TRBJ2-3	TRBV7-2	TRBD2	.	TGTGCCAGCACCGGACTAGCGGGGTACACAGATACGCAGTATTTT	CASTGLAGYTDTQYF
TRBJ1-1	TRBV7-8	.	once	TGTGCCAGCAGCCAGGCGGACAGCTATGAAGCTTTCTTT	CASSQADSYEAFF
TRBJ1-2	TRBV9	TRBD1	.	TGTGCCAGCAGCGCCGACAGGGTTGAGGGCTACACCTTC	CASSADRVEGYTF
TRBJ2-1	TRBV10-2	TRBD2	.	TGCGCCAGCAGTGCTTTAGCGGGAGGGCCCCTCGGCTCCTACAATGAGCAGTTCTTC	CASSALAGGPLGSYNEQFF
TRBJ2-5	TRBV20-1	.	.	TGCAGTGCTAGTCAGGTGGAGGGAGAGACCCAGTACTTC	CSASQVEGETQYF
TRBJ1-1	TRBV24-1	.	once	TGTGCCGCGGCGGGTGACACTGAAGCTTTCTTT	CAAAGDTEAFF
TRBJ1-2	TRBV30	.	.	TGTGCCTGGAGTCAAACGGACAGATCGGTTGGCTACACCTTC	CAWSQTDRSVGYTF
TRBJ2-5	TRBV19	TRBD2	.	TGTGCCAGTAGTGGGGGGGGACTAGCTGAGGAGACCCAGTACTTC	CASSGGGLAEETQYF
TRBJ2-5	TRBV11-2	TRBD2	.	TGTGCCAGCAGCGATAGCGGGAACCGCTGGGAGACCCAGTACTTC	CASSDSGNRWETQYF
TRBJ2-1	TRBV7-2	.	.	TGTGCCAGCAGCTTAGACTGGGCAGAGATCAATGAGCAGTTCTTC	CASSLDWAEINEQFF
TRBJ2-7	TRBV5-8	.	few	TGTGCCAGCAGCCGGACACGGAATACCTACGAGCAGTACTTC	CASSRTRNTYEQYF
TRBJ2-1	TRBV30	TRBD2	once	TGTGCCTGGAGGGGAGGGAACAATGAGCAGTTCTTC	CAWRGGNNEQFF
TRBJ2-1	TRBV7-6	TRBD2	.	TGTGCCAGCAGCACTAGCGGGGGGGCTGTCAATGAGCAGTTCTTC	CASSTSGGAVNEQFF
TRBJ1-3	TRBV11-3	.	once	TGTGCCAGCAGCTTACGGGGTTTTGGAAACACCATATATTTT	CASSLRGFGNTIYF
TRBJ2-5	TRBV15	TRBD1	.	TGTGCCACCAGCCGCGATTCACAGGGGTCGAAGACCCAGTACTTC	CATSRDSQGSKTQYF